What follows describes a single TCR beta chain. Its antigen remains unidentified. This sample was included in a study of memory CD4+ T cells and cytomegalovirus serostatus. Findings and limits, study-wide: The CMV-associated TCR signature appears largely within the CD4+ memory repertoire. About 40% of the 164 known CMV-associated TCRbeta sequences appeared in CD4+ memory.

Sequencing used immunoSEQ multiplex PCR; TCRdb keeps in-frame clones, though not all of them. The repertoire has about 39,000 clones, 60% to 85% of them found once; the top ten carry about 0.8%. Looked up from germline, CDR1 is WSHSY and CDR2 is SAAADI. There are 16 residues in the CDR3. With V trimmed by 3 bases and J by 7 bases, 14 bases remained unmatched. The sort gate was single viable CD3+CD4+CD8-CD45RO+ cells for memory CD4+ T cells. Serum IgG to CMV pp150, pp28, p38 and p52 defined serostatus. The sample taken for sequencing was memory CD4+ T cells from blood. This chain joins TRBV10-2 and TRBJ2-7; 8 bases match TRBD1. This sequence originates from an adult in good health and CMV-seronegative. CDR3 amino acids: CASSDKGQGASWEQYF. CDR3 bases: TGCGCCAGCAGTGATAAGGGTCAGGGGGCTAGTTGGGAGCAGTACTTC.